This record looks at one T cell receptor (beta chain) sequence and its context. Adults between roughly 18 and 89 years of age took part from 20 to 25 US areas. This sample is part of a study of blood T cell repertoires in COVID-19. Study-level information: The analysed material was cDNA or gDNA that came from T cells, B-cell-depleted T cells, or PBMCs.

Original analysis: Cell counts per sample came from amplifying reference gene primers. Here immunoSEQ multiplex PCR was the method, and the copy in TCRdb shows in-frame clones only, minus some. V and J calls and clone size are those listed in that table; D and trimming were worked out from the DNA. The sample holds 250,000 or so clones, 70% to 90% seen once. CDR3 length: 14 residues. Germline V gene data show CDR1 as SGHRS and CDR2 as YFSETQ. The chain links TRBV5-1 to TRBJ2-5; D is unresolved. The DNA end is more similar to TRBJ2-7, so the J call may be wrong. Sequenced material: PBMCs or T cells enriched from blood (not recorded which). This clonotype was obtained from a woman aged 25 to 39 with acute COVID-19. The CDR3 nucleotides read TGCGCCAGCAGCTTGGACAGACCAGCCTACGAGCAGTACTTC. It yields the protein CASSLDRPAYEQYF.